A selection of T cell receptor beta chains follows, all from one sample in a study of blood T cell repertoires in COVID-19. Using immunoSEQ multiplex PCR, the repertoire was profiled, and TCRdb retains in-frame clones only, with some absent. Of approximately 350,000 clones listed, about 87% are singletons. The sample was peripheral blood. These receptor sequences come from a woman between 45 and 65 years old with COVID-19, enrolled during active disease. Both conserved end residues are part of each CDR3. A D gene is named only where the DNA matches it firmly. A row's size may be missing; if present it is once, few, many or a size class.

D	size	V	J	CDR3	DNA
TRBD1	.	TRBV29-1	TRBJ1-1	CSVEDFYGDRVLVDEAFF	TGCAGCGTTGAAGACTTCTATGGGGACAGGGTTCTAGTAGACGAAGCTTTCTTT
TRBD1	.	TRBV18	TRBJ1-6	CASSPDRAYNSPLHF	TGTGCCAGCTCACCAGACAGGGCCTATAATTCACCCCTCCACTTT
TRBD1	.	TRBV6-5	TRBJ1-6	CASHPGTGLTPLHF	TGTGCCAGCCATCCCGGGACAGGTCTTACACCCCTCCACTTT
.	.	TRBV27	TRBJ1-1	CASSLVMNTEAFF	TGTGCCAGCAGTTTAGTCATGAACACTGAAGCTTTCTTT
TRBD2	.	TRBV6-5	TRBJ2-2	CASRLAGGTGELFF	TGTGCCAGCCGACTAGCGGGAGGCACCGGGGAGCTGTTTTTT
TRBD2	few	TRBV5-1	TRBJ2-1	CASSMGLAGGWEQFF	TGCGCCAGCAGCATGGGACTAGCGGGAGGGTGGGAGCAGTTCTTC
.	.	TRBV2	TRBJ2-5	CASSVRRQETQYF	TGTGCCAGCAGTGTACGCAGACAAGAGACCCAGTACTTC
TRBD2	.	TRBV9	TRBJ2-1	CASSAPGLAGLEQFF	TGTGCCAGCAGTGCCCCGGGACTAGCGGGACTTGAGCAGTTCTTC
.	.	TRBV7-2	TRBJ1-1	CASSRGLPLNTEAFF	TGTGCCAGCAGCCGCGGGCTCCCATTGAACACTGAAGCTTTCTTT
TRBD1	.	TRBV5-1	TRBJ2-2	CASSTRDRAANTGELFF	TGCGCCAGCAGCACCCGGGACAGGGCAGCGAACACCGGGGAGCTGTTTTTT
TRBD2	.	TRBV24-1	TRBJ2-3	CATSVRGLAGSGTDTQYF	TGTGCCACCAGCGTCAGGGGACTAGCGGGATCCGGCACAGATACGCAGTATTTT
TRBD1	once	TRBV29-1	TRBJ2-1	CSGQGYEGSYNEQFF	TGCAGCGGACAGGGGTATGAAGGCTCCTACAATGAGCAGTTCTTC
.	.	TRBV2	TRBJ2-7	CASSGAYEQYF	TGTGCCAGCAGTGGAGCCTACGAGCAGTACTTC
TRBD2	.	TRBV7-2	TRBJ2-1	CASSPLGLAGYNEQFF	TGTGCCAGCAGCCCCCTGGGACTAGCGGGATACAATGAGCAGTTCTTC
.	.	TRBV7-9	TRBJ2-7	CASSLARAYEQYF	TGTGCCAGCAGCTTAGCACGCGCCTACGAGCAGTACTTC
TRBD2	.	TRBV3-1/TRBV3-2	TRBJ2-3	CASSQDPGGTDTQYF	TGTGCCAGCAGCCAAGATCCGGGAGGGACAGATACGCAGTATTTT
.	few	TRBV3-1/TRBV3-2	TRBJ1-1	CASSQVEDSGAFF	TGTGCCAGCAGCCAAGTCGAGGACTCGGGAGCTTTCTTT
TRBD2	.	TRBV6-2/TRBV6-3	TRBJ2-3	CASSYLLAGGPTDTQYF	TGTGCCAGCAGTTACTTACTAGCGGGAGGGCCGACAGATACGCAGTATTTT
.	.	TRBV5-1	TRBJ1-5	CASSLGSSRGPQHF	TGCGCCAGCAGCTTGGGATCCTCCCGAGGGCCCCAGCATTTT
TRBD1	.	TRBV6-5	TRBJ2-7	CASSRQGAWEQYF	TGTGCCAGCAGCAGACAGGGGGCTTGGGAGCAGTACTTC
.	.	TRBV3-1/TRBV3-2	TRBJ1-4	CASSLGSGISSEKLFF	TGTGCCAGCAGCCTAGGCTCAGGGATCAGTAGTGAAAAACTGTTTTTT
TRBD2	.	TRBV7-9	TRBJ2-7	CASNRGTSETYEQYF	TGTGCCAGCAACCGCGGGACTAGCGAGACCTACGAGCAGTACTTC
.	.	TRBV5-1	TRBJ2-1	CASSRTGGGSYNEQFF	TGCGCCAGCAGCCGAACTGGAGGAGGATCCTACAATGAGCAGTTCTTC
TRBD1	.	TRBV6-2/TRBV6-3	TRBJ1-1	CASSKTGVTEAFF	TGTGCCAGCAGCAAGACAGGGGTTACTGAAGCTTTCTTT
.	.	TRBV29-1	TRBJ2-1	CSAGQGYNEQFF	TGCAGCGCTGGACAAGGGTACAATGAGCAGTTCTTC
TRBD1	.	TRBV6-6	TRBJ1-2	CASSRSGTGSPYGYTF	TGTGCCAGCAGTCGATCCGGGACAGGGTCTCCTTATGGCTACACCTTC
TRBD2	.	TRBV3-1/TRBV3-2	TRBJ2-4	CASSQDYPGGIAKNIQYF	TGTGCCAGCAGCCAAGACTATCCGGGAGGGATAGCCAAAAACATTCAGTACTTC
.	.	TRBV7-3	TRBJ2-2	CASSPQPSTGAGELFF	TGTGCCAGCAGCCCCCAACCCTCTACCGGAGCCGGGGAGCTGTTTTTT
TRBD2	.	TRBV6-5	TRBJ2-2	CASTHGLVGTGELFF	TGTGCCAGCACCCACGGACTAGTAGGCACCGGGGAGCTGTTTTTT
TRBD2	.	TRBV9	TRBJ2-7	CASARASGSSYEQYF	TGTGCCAGCGCAAGAGCTAGCGGGAGCTCCTACGAGCAGTACTTC
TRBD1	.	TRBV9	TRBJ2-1	CASSVGRGTVQNEQFF	TGTGCCAGCAGCGTAGGACGTGGGACAGTTCAAAATGAGCAGTTCTTC
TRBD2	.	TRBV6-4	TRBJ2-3	CASSGGRATDTQYF	TGTGCCAGCAGTGGCGGGAGGGCCACAGATACGCAGTATTTT
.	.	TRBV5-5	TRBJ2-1	CASSLGARGSYNEQFF	TGTGCCAGCAGCTTGGGTGCAAGGGGCTCCTACAATGAGCAGTTCTTC
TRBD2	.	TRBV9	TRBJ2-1	CASSSGGDYSYNEQFF	TGTGCCAGCAGCTCGGGAGGGGACTACTCCTACAATGAGCAGTTCTTC
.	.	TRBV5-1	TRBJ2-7	CASIAAVTGEQYF	TGCGCCAGCATAGCGGCCGTCACGGGCGAGCAGTACTTC
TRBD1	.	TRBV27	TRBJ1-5	CASTIHRDRGPNQPQHF	TGTGCCAGCACGATACACCGGGACAGGGGCCCTAATCAGCCCCAGCATTTT
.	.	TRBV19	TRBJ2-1	CASSMTGHNEQFF	TGTGCCAGTAGTATGACAGGCCACAATGAGCAGTTCTTC
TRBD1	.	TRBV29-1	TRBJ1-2	CSAGTGRDYGYTF	TGCAGCGCTGGGACAGGGAGAGACTATGGCTACACCTTC
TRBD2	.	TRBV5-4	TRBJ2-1	CASSLLGLASYNEQFF	TGTGCCAGCAGCTTGCTGGGACTAGCTTCCTACAATGAGCAGTTCTTC
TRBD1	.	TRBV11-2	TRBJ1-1	CASSRRTGLNTEAFF	TGTGCCAGCAGCCGACGGACAGGGCTCAACACTGAAGCTTTCTTT
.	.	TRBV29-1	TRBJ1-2	CSVLRDAGDYGYTF	TGCAGCGTCTTGAGGGATGCCGGGGACTATGGCTACACCTTC
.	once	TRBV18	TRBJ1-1	CASSLTSVGEAFF	TGTGCCAGCTCACTGACATCGGTTGGTGAAGCTTTCTTT
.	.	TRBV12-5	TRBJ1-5	CASGLGQNQPQHF	TGTGCTAGTGGTTTGGGACAAAATCAGCCCCAGCATTTT
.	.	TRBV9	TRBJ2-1	CASSKRQQGSYNEQFF	TGTGCCAGCAGCAAAAGACAACAGGGATCCTACAATGAGCAGTTCTTC
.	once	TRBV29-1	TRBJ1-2	CSVATGHRYGYTF	TGCAGCGTTGCGACAGGACACCGATATGGCTACACCTTC
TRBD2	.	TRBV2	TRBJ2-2	CASSVVAGNKNTGELFF	TGTGCCAGCAGTGTGGTAGCGGGGAACAAAAACACCGGGGAGCTGTTTTTT
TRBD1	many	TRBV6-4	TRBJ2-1	CASSEGQTYNEQFF	TGTGCCAGCAGTGAGGGACAGACCTACAATGAGCAGTTCTTC
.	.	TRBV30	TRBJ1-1	CAWIPTTNRDTEAFF	TGTGCCTGGATTCCAACCACTAATCGGGACACTGAAGCTTTCTTT
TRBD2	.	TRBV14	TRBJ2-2	CASSRRLAGGTGELFF	TGTGCCAGCAGCCGCCGACTAGCGGGAGGGACCGGGGAGCTGTTTTTT